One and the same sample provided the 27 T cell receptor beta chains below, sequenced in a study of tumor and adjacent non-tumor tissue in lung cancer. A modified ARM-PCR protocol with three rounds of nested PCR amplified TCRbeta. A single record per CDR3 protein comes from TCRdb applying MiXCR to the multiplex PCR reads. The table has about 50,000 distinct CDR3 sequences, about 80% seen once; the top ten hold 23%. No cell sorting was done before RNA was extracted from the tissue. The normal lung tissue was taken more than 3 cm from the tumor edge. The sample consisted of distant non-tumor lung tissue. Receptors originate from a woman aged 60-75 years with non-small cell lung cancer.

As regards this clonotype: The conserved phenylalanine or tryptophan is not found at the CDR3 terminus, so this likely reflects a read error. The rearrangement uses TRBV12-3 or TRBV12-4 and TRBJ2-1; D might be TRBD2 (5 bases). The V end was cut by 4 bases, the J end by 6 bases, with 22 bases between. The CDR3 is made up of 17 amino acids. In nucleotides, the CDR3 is TGTGCCAGCAGTTCGCCCGCCGCCACGGGGTCTAGCAATGAGCAGTTCTTA. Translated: CASSSPAATGSSNEQFL.

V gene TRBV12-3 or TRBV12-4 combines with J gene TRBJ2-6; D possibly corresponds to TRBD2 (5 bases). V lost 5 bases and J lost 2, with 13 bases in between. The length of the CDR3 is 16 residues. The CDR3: CASSGGRVPGANVLTF. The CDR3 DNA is TGTGCCAGCAGTGGCGGGCGGGTCCCTGGGGCCAACGTCCTGACTTTC.

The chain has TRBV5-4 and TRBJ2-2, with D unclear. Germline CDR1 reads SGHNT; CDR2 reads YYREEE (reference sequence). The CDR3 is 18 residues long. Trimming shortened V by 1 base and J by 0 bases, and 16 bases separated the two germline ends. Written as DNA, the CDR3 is TGTGCCAGCAGCTTGTATAGATCAAAGGGCCCGAACACCGGGGAGCTGTTTTTT. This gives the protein CASSLYRSKGPNTGELFF.

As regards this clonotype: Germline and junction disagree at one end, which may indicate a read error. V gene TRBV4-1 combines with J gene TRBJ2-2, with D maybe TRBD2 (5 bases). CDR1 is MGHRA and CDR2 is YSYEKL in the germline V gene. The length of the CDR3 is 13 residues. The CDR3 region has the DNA TGTGCCTGCAGCCAGGACTGGACCGGGGAGCTGTTTTTT. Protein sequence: CACSQDWTGELFF.

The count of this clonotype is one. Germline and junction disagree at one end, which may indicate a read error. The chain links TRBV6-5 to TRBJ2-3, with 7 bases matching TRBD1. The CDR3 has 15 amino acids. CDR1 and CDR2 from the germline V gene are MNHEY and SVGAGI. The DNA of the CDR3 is TGTGCCAGCAGTTATGACAGGGTGAGCATAGATACGCAGTATTTT. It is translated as CASSYDRVSIDTQYF.

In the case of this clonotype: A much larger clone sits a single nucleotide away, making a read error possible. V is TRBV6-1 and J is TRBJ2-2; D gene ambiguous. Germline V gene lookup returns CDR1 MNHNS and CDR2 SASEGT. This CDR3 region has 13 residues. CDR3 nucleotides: TGTGCCAACAGTATAGCACCCACCGGGGAGCTGTTTTTT. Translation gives CANSIAPTGELFF.

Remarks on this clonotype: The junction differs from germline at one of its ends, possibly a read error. The CDR3 region is CDSTQPDGGGSEQYF. In DNA form, the CDR3 reads TGTGACAGCACCCAACCCGATGGCGGAGGTAGCGAGCAGTACTTC. This chain uses TRBV4-2 with TRBJ2-7; TRBD2 is a possible D gene (5 bases). This CDR3 comprises 15 residues. CDR1 and CDR2 from the germline V gene are LGHNA and YNFKEQ.

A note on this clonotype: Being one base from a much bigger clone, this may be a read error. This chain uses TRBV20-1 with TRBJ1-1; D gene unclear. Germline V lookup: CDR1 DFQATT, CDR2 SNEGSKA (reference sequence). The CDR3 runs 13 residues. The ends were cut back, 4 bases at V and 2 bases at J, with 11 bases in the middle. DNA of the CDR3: TGCAGTGCTACCACGGGAGCCAACACTGAAGCTTTCTTT. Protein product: CSATTGANTEAFF.

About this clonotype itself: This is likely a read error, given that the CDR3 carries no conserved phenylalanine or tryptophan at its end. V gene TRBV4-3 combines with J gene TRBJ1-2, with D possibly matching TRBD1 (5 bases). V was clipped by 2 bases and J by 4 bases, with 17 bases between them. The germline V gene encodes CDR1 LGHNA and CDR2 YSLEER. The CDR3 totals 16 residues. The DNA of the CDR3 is TGCGCCAGCAGCCAACACAGTACCGACAGTCTCTATGGCTACACCTTG. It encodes CASSQHSTDSLYGYTL.

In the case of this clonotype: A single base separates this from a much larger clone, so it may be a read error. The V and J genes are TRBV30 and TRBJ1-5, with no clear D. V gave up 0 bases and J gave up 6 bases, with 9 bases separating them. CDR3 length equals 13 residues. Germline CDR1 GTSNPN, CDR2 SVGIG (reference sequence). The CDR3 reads CAWSVGSRQPQHF. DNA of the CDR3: TGTGCCTGGAGTGTAGGGAGTCGTCAGCCCCAGCATTTT.

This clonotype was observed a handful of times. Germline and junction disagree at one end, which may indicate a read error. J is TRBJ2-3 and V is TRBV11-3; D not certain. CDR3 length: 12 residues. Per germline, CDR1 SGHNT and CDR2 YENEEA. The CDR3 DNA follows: TGTGCCAACAGCTCCGATACAGATACGCAGTATTTT. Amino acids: CANSSDTDTQYF. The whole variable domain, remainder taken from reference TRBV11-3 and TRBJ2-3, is EAGVVQSPRYKIIEKKQPVAFWCNPISGHNTLYWYLQNLGQGPELLIRYENEEAVDDSQLPKDRFSAERLKGVDSTLKIQPAELGDSAVYLCANSSDTDTQYFGPGTRLTVL.

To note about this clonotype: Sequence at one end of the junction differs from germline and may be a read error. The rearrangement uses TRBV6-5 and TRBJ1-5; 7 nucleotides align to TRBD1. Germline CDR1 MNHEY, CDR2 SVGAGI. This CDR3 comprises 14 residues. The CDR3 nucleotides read TGTGCCAGCAGGCCGACAGGGAGAAATCAGTCCCAGCATTTT. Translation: CASRPTGRNQSQHF.

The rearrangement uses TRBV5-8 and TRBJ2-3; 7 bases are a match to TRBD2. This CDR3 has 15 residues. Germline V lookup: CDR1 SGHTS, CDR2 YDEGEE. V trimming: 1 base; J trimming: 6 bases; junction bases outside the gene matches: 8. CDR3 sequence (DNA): TGTGCCAGCAGCTTGAAGCGGGGAGGAATGGATACGCAGTATTTT. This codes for CASSLKRGGMDTQYF.

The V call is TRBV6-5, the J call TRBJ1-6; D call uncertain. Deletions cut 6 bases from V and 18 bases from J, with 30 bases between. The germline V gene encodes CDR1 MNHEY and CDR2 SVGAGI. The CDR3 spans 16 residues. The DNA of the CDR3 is TGTGCCAGCAGACACCCAAACTTCGGGGAGTATTCACCGCACCACTTT. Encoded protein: CASRHPNFGEYSPHHF.

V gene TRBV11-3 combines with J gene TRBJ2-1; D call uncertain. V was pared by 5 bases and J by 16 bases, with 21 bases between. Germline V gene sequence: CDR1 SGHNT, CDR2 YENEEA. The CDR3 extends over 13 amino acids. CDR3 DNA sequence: TGTGCCAGCAGCGACCACGGTGTTGCGGATCACTTCTTC. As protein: CASSDHGVADHFF.

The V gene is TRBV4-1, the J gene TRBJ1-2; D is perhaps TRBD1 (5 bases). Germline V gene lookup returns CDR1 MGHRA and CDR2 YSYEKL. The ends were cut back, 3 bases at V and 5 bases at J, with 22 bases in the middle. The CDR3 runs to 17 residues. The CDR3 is CASSHESKRGVYYGYTF. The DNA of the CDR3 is TGCGCCAGCAGCCACGAATCTAAGAGAGGGGTCTATTATGGCTACACCTTC.

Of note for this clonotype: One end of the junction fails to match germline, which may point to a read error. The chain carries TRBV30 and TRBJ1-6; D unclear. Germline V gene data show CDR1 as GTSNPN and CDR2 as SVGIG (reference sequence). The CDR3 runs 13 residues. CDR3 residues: CTCRGDYNSPLHF. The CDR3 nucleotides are TGTACCTGCCGTGGGGACTATAATTCACCCCTCCACTTT.

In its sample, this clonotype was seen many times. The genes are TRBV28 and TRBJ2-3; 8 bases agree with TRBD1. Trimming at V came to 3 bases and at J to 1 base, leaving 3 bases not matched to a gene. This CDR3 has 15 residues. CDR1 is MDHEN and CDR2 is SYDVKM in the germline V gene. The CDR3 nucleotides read TGTGCCAGCAGTTTTCAGGGGGCTGGCACAGATACGCAGTATTTT. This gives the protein CASSFQGAGTDTQYF.

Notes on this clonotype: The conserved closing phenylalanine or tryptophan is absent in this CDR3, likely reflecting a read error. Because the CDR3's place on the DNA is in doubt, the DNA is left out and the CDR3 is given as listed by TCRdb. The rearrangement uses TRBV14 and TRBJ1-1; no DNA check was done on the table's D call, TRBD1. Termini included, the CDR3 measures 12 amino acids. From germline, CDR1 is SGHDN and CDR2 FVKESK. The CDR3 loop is CACSRDRVEVFL.

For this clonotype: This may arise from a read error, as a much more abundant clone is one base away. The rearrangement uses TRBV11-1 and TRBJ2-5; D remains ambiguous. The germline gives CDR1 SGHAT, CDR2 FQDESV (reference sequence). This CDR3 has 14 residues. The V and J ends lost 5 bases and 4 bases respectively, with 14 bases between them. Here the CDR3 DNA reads TGTGCCAGCAGCGTGATGATCTGGGGAGAGACCCAGTACTTC. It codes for CASSVMIWGETQYF.

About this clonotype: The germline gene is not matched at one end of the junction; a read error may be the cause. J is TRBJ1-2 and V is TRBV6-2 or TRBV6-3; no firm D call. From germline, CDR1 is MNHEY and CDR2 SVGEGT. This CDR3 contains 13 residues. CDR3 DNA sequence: TGTGTCAGCAGAATGGCGAAGCTCTATGGCTACACCTTC. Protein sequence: CVSRMAKLYGYTF.

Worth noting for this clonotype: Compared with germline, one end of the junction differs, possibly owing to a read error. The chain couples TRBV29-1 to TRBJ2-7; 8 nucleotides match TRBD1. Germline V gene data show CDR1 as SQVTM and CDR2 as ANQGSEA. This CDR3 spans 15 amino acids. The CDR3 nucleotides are TGCAGCGCTGAACTCCGACAGGGGACTTCCTACGAGCAGTGCTTC. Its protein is CSAELRQGTSYEQCF.

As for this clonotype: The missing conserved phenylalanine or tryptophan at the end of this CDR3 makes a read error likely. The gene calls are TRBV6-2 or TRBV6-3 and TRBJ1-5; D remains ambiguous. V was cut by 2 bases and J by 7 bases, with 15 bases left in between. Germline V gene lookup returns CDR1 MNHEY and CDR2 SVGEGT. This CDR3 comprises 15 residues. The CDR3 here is CASSYPSHRRQPQHL. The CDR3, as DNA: TGTGCCAGCAGTTACCCAAGTCATCGTAGACAGCCCCAGCATCTT.

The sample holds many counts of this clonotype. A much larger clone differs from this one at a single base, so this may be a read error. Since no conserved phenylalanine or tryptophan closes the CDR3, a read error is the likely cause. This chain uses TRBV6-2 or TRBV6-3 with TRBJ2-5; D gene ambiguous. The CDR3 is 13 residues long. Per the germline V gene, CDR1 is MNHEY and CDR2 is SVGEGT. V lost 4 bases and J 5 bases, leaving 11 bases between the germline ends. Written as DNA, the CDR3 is TGTGCCAGCAGTTTTCTCCCCTTGGAGACCCAGTACCTC. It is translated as CASSFLPLETQYL.

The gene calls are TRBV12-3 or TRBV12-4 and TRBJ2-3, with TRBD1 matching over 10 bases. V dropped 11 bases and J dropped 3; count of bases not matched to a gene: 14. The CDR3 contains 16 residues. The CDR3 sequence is CACYSTGTGATDTQYF. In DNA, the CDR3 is TGTGCCTGCTACTCAACCGGGACAGGGGCGACAGATACGCAGTATTTT.

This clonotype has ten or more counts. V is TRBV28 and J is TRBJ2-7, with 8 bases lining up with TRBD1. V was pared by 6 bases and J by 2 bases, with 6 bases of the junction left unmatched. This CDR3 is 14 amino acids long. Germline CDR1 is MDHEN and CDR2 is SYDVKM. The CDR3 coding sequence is TGTGCCAGCAGCACCTCGACAGGGGCCTACGAGCAGTACTTC. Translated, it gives CASSTSTGAYEQYF.

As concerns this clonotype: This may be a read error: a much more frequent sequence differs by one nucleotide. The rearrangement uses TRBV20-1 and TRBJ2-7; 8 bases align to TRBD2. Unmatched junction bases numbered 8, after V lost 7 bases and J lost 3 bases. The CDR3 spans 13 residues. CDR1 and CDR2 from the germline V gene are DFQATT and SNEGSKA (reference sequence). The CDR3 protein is CSDEGTSGYEQYF. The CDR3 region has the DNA TGCAGTGATGAAGGGACTAGTGGCTACGAGCAGTACTTC.